This entry is about one T cell receptor beta chain. Its target is unknown. Some 30,000 T cell genomes, or roughly 180 ng DNA, went into the sorted-subset replicate PCRs. Original methodology: Junction-only sequences produced by ImmunoSEQ had no quality scores, so filtering differed. Only in-frame clones appear in the TCRdb table, and some are missing; sequencing was by immunoSEQ multiplex PCR. For V, J and clone size, that table is used; D and trimming come from the DNA. The sample yields under 200,000 clones, 90% to 95% seen once. Germline CDR1 is SGHVS and CDR2 is FNYEAQ. This CDR3 is 14 amino acids long. The V end was cut by 3 bases, the J end by 5 bases, with 13 bases between. This specimen belongs to a study of shared clonotypes between healthy human individuals. Study summary: A donor's plate count was three for CD4 naive and three for CD4 memory; CD8 naive had two and CD8 memory one. Findings of the study overall: Clonotype sharing among donors was expected to depend on sequencing depth.

This clonotype was obtained from a woman in her thirties in good health. The rearrangement joins TRBV7-6 to TRBJ2-5; D may be TRBD1 (5 bases). Sequenced: naive CD4+ T cells sorted from blood. The sample's subset: CD45RA+ positively selected. CDR3 nucleotides: TGTGCCAGCAGCTTGACAGATCCCCCGGAGACCCAGTACTTC. Translated, it gives CASSLTDPPETQYF. The full variable domain, rest sourced from reference TRBV7-6 and TRBJ2-5, is GAGVSQSPRYKVTKRGQDVALRCDPISGHVSLYWYRQALGQGPEFLTYFNYEAQQDKSGLPNDRFSAERPEGSISTLTIQRTEQRDSAMYRCASSLTDPPETQYFGPGTRLLVL.